Listed below are T cell receptor beta chains from one sample, sequenced in a study of blood T cell repertoires in COVID-19. Measured with immunoSEQ multiplex PCR; TCRdb has only the in-frame clones, and not every one. Of about 70,000 clones listed, more than 75% are singletons. Sequencing input: peripheral blood. The receptors derive from a woman between 18 and 29 years old with acute or convalescent COVID-19. Each CDR3 is given with its conserved first and last residue. D genes are given only for firm matches.

D gene | J gene | V gene | CDR3 protein | CDR3 DNA
TRBD2 | TRBJ2-1 | TRBV12-5 | CASGLGTSGVGNEQFF | TGTGCTAGTGGTTTGGGGACTAGCGGAGTAGGCAATGAGCAGTTCTTC
NA | TRBJ2-7 | TRBV12-5 | CASGRDLSYEQYF | TGTGCTAGTGGCCGGGACTTAAGCTACGAGCAGTACTTC
TRBD2 | TRBJ2-2 | TRBV4-2 | CASSPRGVAGENTGELFF | TGTGCCAGCAGCCCGAGAGGGGTAGCGGGTGAGAACACCGGGGAGCTGTTTTTT
TRBD1 | TRBJ1-1 | TRBV3-1/TRBV3-2 | CASSFDRGQGEAFF | TGTGCCAGCAGCTTCGACAGGGGGCAGGGTGAAGCTTTCTTT
TRBD1 | TRBJ1-6 | TRBV28 | CATRTGGDNSPLHF | TGTGCCACCAGAACAGGGGGCGATAATTCACCCCTCCACTTT
TRBD2 | TRBJ2-5 | TRBV7-7 | CASSEGLAGLETQYF | TGTGCCAGCAGCGAGGGACTAGCGGGACTAGAGACCCAGTACTTC
TRBD1 | TRBJ1-2 | TRBV20-1 | CSASKRPERQGHGYTF | TGCAGTGCTAGTAAGCGGCCCGAGAGACAGGGCCATGGCTACACCTTC
NA | TRBJ2-1 | TRBV20-1 | CSASRSGGLRRYNEQFF | TGCAGTGCTAGTCGCAGCGGAGGACTCCGGAGGTACAATGAGCAGTTCTTC
NA | TRBJ2-7 | TRBV19 | CASGEQGKDRQYF | TGTGCCAGTGGGGAACAGGGTAAAGACCGGCAGTACTTC
NA | TRBJ1-1 | TRBV19 | CASSIGAGDEAFF | TGTGCCAGTAGTATAGGGGCAGGGGATGAAGCTTTCTTT
NA | TRBJ2-3 | TRBV6-5 | CASSSLGQINTDTQYF | TGTGCCAGCAGTTCCCTGGGACAAATAAACACAGATACGCAGTATTTT
TRBD1 | TRBJ1-2 | TRBV7-9 | CASSRDRAEFYGYTF | TGTGCCAGCAGCCGAGACAGGGCGGAATTCTATGGCTACACCTTC
TRBD1 | TRBJ2-2 | TRBV5-4 | CASSYGTGGVGELFF | TGTGCCAGCAGCTACGGGACAGGGGGAGTCGGGGAGCTGTTTTTT
TRBD1 | TRBJ1-1 | TRBV25-1 | CASSDGLQGVRSEAFF | TGTGCCAGCAGTGATGGGCTACAGGGGGTACGCTCTGAAGCTTTCTTT
TRBD1 | TRBJ2-1 | TRBV5-1 | CASTQTGEQFF | TGCGCCAGCACCCAGACAGGGGAGCAGTTCTTC
NA | TRBJ1-1 | TRBV2 | CASSVEGEAFF | TGTGCCAGCAGTGTGGAGGGTGAAGCTTTCTTT
NA | TRBJ2-5 | TRBV6-5 | CASSSQQGSQETQYF | TGTGCCAGCAGTTCACAACAGGGTTCCCAAGAGACCCAGTACTTC
TRBD1 | TRBJ2-7 | TRBV5-1 | CASSYGTGGVNEQYF | TGCGCCAGCAGCTATGGGACAGGGGGCGTGAACGAGCAGTACTTC
NA | TRBJ1-2 | TRBV2 | CASNAEIYGYTF | TGTGCCAGCAACGCAGAAATCTATGGCTACACCTTC